This entry describes one TCR beta chain. Its antigen target is currently unknown. No quality values exist for individual bases; no much larger clone is one base distant. Library construction relied on the immunoSEQ multiplex PCR assay. The multiplex PCR relied on a mix of 60 forward primers for TCR Vbeta segments and 13 reverse primers for TCR Jbeta segments. Amplification of the CDR3 region of rearranged TCR beta genes was performed with a multiplex PCR assay on genomic DNA. The Illumina HiSeq System was used to sequence the amplified TCR beta libraries as 87-base-pair reads. Per the source publication's procedure: In a later analysis, 70 million to 95 million unique TCR beta chains were counted across the approximately 670 repertoires, and around 11 million of these chains were shared by at least two donors. A nearest-neighbor algorithm error-corrected the raw reads and collapsed the reads into unique sequences, merging closely related sequences to remove PCR and sequencing errors. Alignment of CDR3 sequences to IMGT reference sequences was used to assign V, D and J gene segments. For a sequence to be retained, at least a six-nucleotide match to both a V gene segment and a J gene segment was required. Rearrangements were classified as productive when the CDR3 lacked stop codons and remained in frame with V and J, and all other rearrangements were classified as non-productive. CDR3 was defined by IMGT convention, running from the second conserved V-encoded cysteine to the conserved J-encoded phenylalanine. The earlier analysis of fewer than 700 of the donors excluded sequences that lacked an unambiguous match to a single V gene segment. In an earlier analysis of approximately 550 of the donors, V segments were called functional above 56.7% productive rearrangements and were called segregating when the between-donor standard deviation exceeded 5%. A statistical classification framework was built to diagnose cytomegalovirus status from the catalog of TCR beta chain sequences. In a later analysis, V and J genes were assigned by comparing TCR nucleotide sequences against IMGT/GENE-DB human TR gene sequences. In a later analysis, CDR3 sequences and most-parsimonious VDJ recombination scenarios were assigned using the TCRdist pipeline. In a later analysis, every TCR beta chain was defined by the combination of its CDR3 amino acid sequence and its V-gene family, and reads without a unique V-gene family were dropped. In a later analysis, 550 to 650 highly shared, low-generation-probability nucleotide sequences were removed to address suspected cross-contamination and a sequencing artifact. In a later analysis, a clonal expansion index was calculated for each public chain from normalized within-repertoire ranks of inferred template counts. In a later analysis, generation probabilities were computed using a VDJ recombination model fitted to out-of-frame rearrangements, and the results were checked against IGoR. In a later analysis, hypergeometric tests were used to score TCR-TCR, TCR-HLA and TCR-CMV co-occurrence, with a repertoire-size bias correction applied to TCR pairs. False discovery rates were estimated in a later analysis by permuting HLA or CMV assignments 20 times. A later analysis grouped co-occurring TCRs with DBSCAN, adding TCRdist sequence similarity when clustering within HLA-allele-positive subsets. Repertoires with fewer than 30,000 or more than 120,000 public chains, plus five repertoires with anomalous nucleotide sharing, were excluded from co-occurrence clustering. TCRdb provides this immuneACCESS table in a form limited to in-frame rearrangements. Some clones are lacking; in checked studies, under half of them reflect an unresolved V gene, and why the rest are absent is not known. That table supplies the V and J calls and clone size; D and trimming were determined from the DNA. The sample table holds tens of thousands of clones, of which under 70% were seen once. Jointly, the top ten make up under 7.5% of the sample.

The CDR3 sequence holds 14 residues, the cysteine and phenylalanine included. Only the CDR3 portion is preserved as DNA: 42 bases, with reading frame beginning at the first base. For CDR1 and CDR2, the germline V gene (reference sequence) lists MNHEY and SMNVEV. Clipping removes 8 bases from V and 4 bases from J, with 6 as the unmatched junction base count. The data stem from a study of cytomegalovirus exposure and HLA in healthy donors (dated by TCRdb to the late 2010s). Study-level background: In an earlier analysis of approximately 640 of the donors, approximately 260 Gb of sequence data and about 110 million unique TCR beta sequences from approximately 180 million T cells were reported. An early release that covered about 600 HLA-typed donors contained approximately 300 gigabases of sequencing data and 85 million to 100 million unique TCR sequences. Of the 398 genotyped donors, less than 85% were placed in the genetic ancestry cluster associated with self-reported Caucasian donors. The study was designed to test whether signatures of past pathogen exposure could be identified by cataloging public T cell receptors. The T cell repertoires of roughly 660 subjects were profiled by immunosequencing and related to cytomegalovirus serostatus. In addition to the first cohort of approximately 670 subjects, a separate validation cohort of around 110 different subjects was used. The study combined high-throughput TCR immunosequencing, statistical association of individual TCRs with disease status, and machine learning to predict cytomegalovirus infection status. A later analysis re-examined previously published TCR beta repertoires from more than 550 donors and added high-resolution HLA genotyping to investigate patterns of TCR occurrence. In the later analysis, no new phenotypic data were used to find candidate immune exposures; instead, reliance was placed on TCR beta sequences and their occurrence across donors. In an earlier analysis of roughly 540 of the donors, high-throughput TCR beta sequencing was used to judge whether each TCR beta V gene segment behaved as functional or pseudogenic. Donor age, sex, ethnicity and CMV serostatus were compiled alongside the repertoire data. A later genetic analysis used genome-wide SNP genotypes for about three fifths of the 666 donors, treating that subset as a discovery cohort. Every discovery cohort repertoire had been produced on one sequencing platform. HLA typing included class I and class II loci at four-digit resolution. The number of donors typed differed by locus, with about 629-640 for A, B, C, DRB1 and DQB1, 522 for DQA1, 600 to 610 for DPA1, and 472 for DPB1. Four or five DR-DQ haplotypes were handled as single units for association and clustering, since linkage in the cohort was strong. Across some 400 genotyped donors of the cohort, an average of about 250,000 unique TCR beta nucleotide sequences per donor were sequenced, and roughly a sixth of those sequences were non-productive.

General conclusions and limits of the study: According to a later analysis, most CMV-associated TCR beta chains appeared to be HLA-restricted, and the HLA associations seemed to be driven largely by CMV exposure. Because HLA typing was missing for some donors at each locus, association tests included only the typed subset. In an earlier analysis of around 600 of the donors, most TCR beta V segments appeared in productive rearrangements about 87% or about 30% of the time, broadly matching IMGT annotations. In a later analysis, HLA-associated TCR beta chains showed more clonal expansion and lower generation probabilities than non-associated chains that were equally common. Because counts were too low, roughly 16 rarely observed V segments, including chromosome 9 orphons, were left out of the earlier analysis of 587 of the donors. In a later analysis, around 15,000 TCR beta sequences were associated with specific HLA alleles at a false discovery rate of 0.05. Most TCR sequences were seen in very few donors, while some public TCRs were found in many individuals. Presence/absence analyses assumed roughly uniform sequencing depth across donors, an assumption that may not hold. Because the 87-base-pair reads could not distinguish some IMGT-functional V segments, including TRBV6-2 and TRBV6-3, those segments were excluded. A cluster of highly shared sequence variants was judged likely to represent a technical artifact of the sequencing pipeline. CMV serostatus was the only immune exposure information available for the cohort. Linkage disequilibrium might explain the correlated functional status among segregating V segments, but an unknown experimental factor could not be excluded. In a later genetic analysis, fewer N-insertions in productive TCRs were reported among donors in an Asian-associated ancestry cluster than the roughly 700-donor mean. Only TCR beta chains were sequenced in this cohort, and the absence of alpha or paired-chain data limited detectable features. A total of fewer than 200 TCR beta chains were listed by the study as associated with cytomegalovirus. In vitro tests confirmed that a few of the cytomegalovirus-associated TCR beta chains recognize cytomegalovirus antigens. In a later analysis, the rate of TCR association differed among HLA loci, with DRB1 alleles having the most associated TCRs and HLA-C alleles having the fewest. According to a later analysis, parvovirus B19, influenza, CMV and Epstein-Barr virus appeared linked to several top co-occurrence clusters. When HLA alleles, especially DR and DQ, strongly co-occurred, TCR associations were difficult to assign to individual alleles. V-gene and J-gene trimming of TCR beta chains was associated with a missense DCLRE1C variant in a later genetic analysis, and the association was replicated in an independent cohort. The classifier was reported to diagnose cytomegalovirus status with high specificity and sensitivity in both the original and validation cohorts. The authors suggested that the approach could potentially be generalized to other disease states and immunological phenotypes. A further reported finding was that TCR beta sequences accurately predicted the HLA-A and HLA-B alleles for most subjects in the first cohort.

The cohort consisted of fewer than 700 healthy bone marrow donors. All cohort members were sampled while nominally healthy, although unrecorded immune exposures were likely present. The donor tested CMV seropositive and was one of the 289 seropositive cohort members. Each donor provided a peripheral blood sample, and peripheral blood mononuclear cells were used for TCR beta sequencing. Genomic DNA was extracted from the blood cell samples with the Qiagen DNeasy Blood Extraction Kit. Recombination joined TRBV27 with TRBJ1-5; 9 central bases correspond to TRBD1. This receptor was identified in a woman aged 45-65 years in good health and CMV-seropositive. The specimen sequenced was PBMCs. The CDR3 reads CASAYGQGNQPQHF. The sequence in DNA is TGTGCCAGCGCCTACGGACAGGGGAATCAGCCCCAGCATTTT.